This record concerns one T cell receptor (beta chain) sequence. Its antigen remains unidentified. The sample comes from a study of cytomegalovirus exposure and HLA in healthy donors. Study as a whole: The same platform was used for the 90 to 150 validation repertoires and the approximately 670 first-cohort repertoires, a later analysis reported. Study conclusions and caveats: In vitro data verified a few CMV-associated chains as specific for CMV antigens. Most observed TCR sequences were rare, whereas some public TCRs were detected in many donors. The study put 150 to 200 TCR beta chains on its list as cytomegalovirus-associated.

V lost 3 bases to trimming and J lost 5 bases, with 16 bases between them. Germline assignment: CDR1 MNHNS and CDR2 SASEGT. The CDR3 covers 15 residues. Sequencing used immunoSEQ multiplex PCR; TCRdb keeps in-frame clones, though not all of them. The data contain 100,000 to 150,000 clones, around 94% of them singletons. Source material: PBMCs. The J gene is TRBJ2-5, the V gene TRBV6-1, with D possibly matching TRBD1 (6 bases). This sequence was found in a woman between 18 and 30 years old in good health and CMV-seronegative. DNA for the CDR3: TGTGCCAGCAGTGATTATATAACAGGGAAGGAGACCCAGTACTTC. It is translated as CASSDYITGKETQYF.